This T cell receptor (beta chain) was found in a study of CD8+CD57+ T cells in acquired aplastic anemia. Background on the study: The study obtained an average of about 3.2 ug of DNA from sorted CD4+ and CD8+ cells. The study, taken as a whole, reports: Patients were compared with controls for CD8+ Simpson's diversity, and no significant difference emerged. Overlapping CD8+ CDR3 repertoires of patients and controls contained approximately 28 shared sequences.

Germline V gene lookup returns CDR1 SEHNR and CDR2 FQNEAQ (reference sequence). Trimming removed 3 bases from V and 0 bases from J, with 14 bases in between. CDR3 length: 16 amino acids. Those patients picked for sequencing had displayed CD8+CD57+ cell expansion on flow cytometry. Patient blood was sampled before any therapy had been received. CDR3 and TCR beta VDJ profiling relied on genomic DNA as the template. TCRdb fed the reads into MiXCR, producing one record per CDR3 protein. The table includes around 80,000 distinct CDR3 sequences, 60% to 75% detected once. Details on this clonotype: Its specificity is unknown.

The sample consisted of sorted CD4+, CD8+, or CD8+CD57+ T cells (not recorded which) from PBMCs. The receptor was isolated from a human donor with aplastic anemia. The rearrangement joins TRBV7-9 to TRBJ2-5; D may be TRBD1 or TRBD2 (6 bases each). This chain's CDR3 is CASSFPLGGNQETQYF. CDR3 sequence (DNA): TGTGCCAGCAGCTTCCCGCTGGGGGGCAACCAAGAGACCCAGTACTTC.